A single sample gave rise to the 24 T cell receptor beta chains below, sequenced in a study of T-cell memory formation after mild COVID-19. TCRdb re-derived calls from the 5' RACE reads in MiXCR, one entry per CDR3 protein. Among tens of thousands of distinct CDR3 sequences listed, roughly 26% were seen once. The sequenced sample was PBMCs or a T cell subset sorted from them (not recorded which). The receptor source for this set is a man aged 18-30 years who had mild COVID-19 (a few samples of this study predate the infection). Cell type and time point are not known.

This clonotype was picked up many times. The chain is built from TRBV7-9 and TRBJ1-3; D call uncertain. In germline, CDR1 is SEHNR, CDR2 FQNEAQ (reference sequence). CDR3 length: 15 amino acids. Trimming removed 5 bases at V and 0 bases at J, with 11 bases between. The CDR3 protein is CASSRHIPSGNTIYF. CDR3 bases: TGTGCCAGCAGCCGTCACATCCCCTCTGGAAACACCATATATTTT.

The V call is TRBV7-6, the J call TRBJ1-3; D gene unclear. V was cut by 5 bases and J by 2 bases, with 13 bases left in between. The CDR3 runs 15 residues. The germline gives CDR1 SGHVS, CDR2 FNYEAQ. This CDR3 is CASSPYGRPGNTIYF. CDR3 DNA sequence: TGTGCCAGCAGCCCCTACGGCCGTCCTGGAAACACCATATATTTT.

The CDR3 is CASSRADREVEQYF. For the CDR3, the DNA is TGTGCCAGCTCACGAGCGGACAGGGAAGTCGAGCAGTACTTC. This chain uses TRBV18 with TRBJ2-7, with 8 bases fitting TRBD1. The CDR3 is 14 residues long. The ends lost 4 bases at V and 6 bases at J; junction bases unmatched: 8. CDR1 is KGHSH, CDR2 LQKENI, per germline.

This clonotype came up a few times. CDR3 coding DNA: TGCGCCAGCAGCCACTACAATGAGCAGTTCTTC. It encodes CASSHYNEQFF. The chain is built from TRBV4-3 and TRBJ2-1; D remains ambiguous. Trimming removed 3 bases at V and 3 bases at J, with 0 bases between. CDR1 LGHNA and CDR2 YSLEER come from the germline V gene. The CDR3 contains 11 residues.

The chain uses TRBV12-3 or TRBV12-4 and TRBJ2-1, with D possibly TRBD2 on 6 matching bases. Trimming stripped 8 bases from V and 0 bases from J, with 8 bases between. This CDR3 comprises 13 residues. The CDR3 reads CASGGSSYNEQFF. The CDR3 coding sequence is TGTGCCAGCGGGGGGAGCTCCTACAATGAGCAGTTCTTC.

This clonotype was picked up a small number of times. The chain joins TRBV4-3 to TRBJ2-7; 11 positions match TRBD1. J gave up 5 bases and V 3 bases, and 3 bases lay outside the gene matches. The CDR3 totals 14 residues. Looked up from germline, CDR1 is LGHNA and CDR2 is YSLEER. The CDR3 loop reads CASSQWDRGDEQYF. CDR3 nucleotides: TGCGCCAGCAGCCAGTGGGACAGGGGGGACGAGCAGTACTTC.

The rearrangement uses TRBV6-5 and TRBJ2-1, with TRBD1 identical over 7 bases. V lost 2 bases to trimming and J lost 2 bases; unmatched junction nucleotides: 6. The germline V gene has CDR1 MNHEY and CDR2 SVGAGI. There are 16 residues in the CDR3. In nucleotides, the CDR3 is TGTGCCAGCAGTTACGCACCGGGACAGACCTACAATGAGCAGTTCTTC. It codes for CASSYAPGQTYNEQFF.

There are a few counts of this clonotype. The chain couples TRBV12-5 to TRBJ2-7; no firm D call. The CDR3 has 12 amino acids. Per germline, CDR1 LGHNT and CDR2 FRNRAP. The V gene lost 4 bases and the J gene lost 7 bases, with 11 bases spanning the gap. CDR3 bases: TGTGCTAGTGGTTCCCTCCCCGAGGAGCAGTACGTC. It translates to CASGSLPEEQYV.

This clonotype was detected only a few times. The chain links TRBV29-1 to TRBJ2-5, with D unclear. Germline V lookup: CDR1 SQVTM, CDR2 ANQGSEA. The CDR3 sequence is 12 residues long. The V end lost 1 base, the J end lost 1 base, and 4 bases lay between the germline ends. CDR3 amino acids: CSVEGGQETQYF. CDR3 nucleotide sequence: TGCAGCGTTGAAGGGGGCCAAGAGACCCAGTACTTC.

The chain is built from TRBV2 and TRBJ2-3; D is ambiguous. The CDR3 runs to 13 residues. Trimming took 8 bases from V and 0 from J, leaving 9 bases between them. Germline V gene sequence: CDR1 SNHLY, CDR2 FYNNEI. CDR3 in amino acids: CASATISTDTQYF. The CDR3 DNA reads TGTGCCAGCGCTACCATAAGCACAGATACGCAGTATTTT.

The gene calls are TRBV12-5 and TRBJ2-3; D may match TRBD1 or TRBD2 (5 bases each). The V end was cut by 11 bases, the J end by 6 bases, with 15 bases between. This CDR3 is built from 12 residues. Per the germline V gene, CDR1 is LGHNT and CDR2 is FRNRAP. CDR3 sequence: CASSLWGDTQYF. CDR3 sequence (DNA): TGTGCTTCGTCGCTTTGGGGGGATACGCAGTATTTT.

V gene TRBV12-3 or TRBV12-4 combines with J gene TRBJ2-7, with 8 nucleotides matching TRBD1. The CDR3 length is 14 residues. V shed 3 bases and J 2 bases; nucleotides not matched to a gene: 3. The DNA of the CDR3 is TGTGCCAGCAGTTTGGGACAGGTTCCCTACGAGCAGTACTTC. It is translated as CASSLGQVPYEQYF.

There are many counts of this clonotype. The chain combines TRBV7-2 with TRBJ2-1, with TRBD2 matching over 9 bases. Germline V CDR1 and CDR2: SGHTA, FQGNSA. CDR3 size: 15 residues. The V gene end was trimmed by 8 bases and the J gene end by 8 bases; junction bases not matched to a gene: 13. The CDR3 reads CASRLLSGGQDEQFF. DNA for the CDR3: TGTGCCAGCCGATTGCTCAGCGGGGGGCAGGATGAGCAGTTCTTC.

This clonotype has at least ten counts. The chain has TRBV7-6 and TRBJ2-1, with a weak D call TRBD1 (6 bases). Germline values: CDR1 SGHVS, CDR2 FNYEAQ. V lost 8 bases and J 0 bases, leaving 14 bases between the germline ends. The CDR3 has 15 amino acids. Written as DNA, the CDR3 is TGTGCCAGCGGGCCGGACAGCAGCTCCTACAATGAGCAGTTCTTC. Translating gives CASGPDSSSYNEQFF.

This chain connects TRBV29-1 to TRBJ2-3, with 11 bases lining up with TRBD2. Germline V gene data show CDR1 as SQVTM and CDR2 as ANQGSEA. The CDR3 is 15 amino acids. V shed 7 bases and J 1 base; nucleotides not matched to a gene: 7. CDR3 protein: CSAEPGLAGTDTQYF. The CDR3 DNA follows: TGCAGCGCCGAACCGGGACTAGCGGGCACAGATACGCAGTATTTT.

The rearrangement links TRBV4-1 to TRBJ1-2, with a tentative D call TRBD1 (5 bases). The length of the CDR3 is 14 residues. Germline assignment: CDR1 MGHRA and CDR2 YSYEKL. The V end lost 2 bases, the J end lost 5 bases, and 12 bases lay between the germline ends. The CDR3 DNA is TGCGCCAGCAGCCAAAGACAGTTGTGGTATGGCTACACCTTC. It translates to CASSQRQLWYGYTF.

This clonotype has only a few counts. The genes are TRBV5-1 and TRBJ2-1; no clear D. V was cut by 0 bases and J by 8 bases, with 6 bases left in between. The CDR3 has 12 amino acids. Germline CDR1 SGHRS, CDR2 YFSETQ. CDR3 in DNA: TGCGCCAGCAGCTTGGTATCGTATGAGCAGTTCTTC. Translated: CASSLVSYEQFF.

V and J are TRBV15 and TRBJ2-3; the match to TRBD2 covers 12 bases. CDR1 LNHNV and CDR2 YYDKDF come from the germline V gene (reference sequence). The junction had 1 base not matched to a gene; V was cut back by 1 base and J by 2 bases. This CDR3 contains 16 residues. The CDR3 sequence: CATSRGTSGVTDTQYF. CDR3 nucleotide sequence: TGTGCCACCAGCAGAGGGACTAGCGGGGTCACAGATACGCAGTATTTT. The full variable domain, its missing parts supplied by reference TRBV15 and TRBJ2-3, is DAMVIQNPRYQVTQFGKPVTLSCSQTLNHNVMYWYQQKSSQAPKLLFHYYDKDFNNEADTPDNFQSRRPNTSFCFLDIRSPGLGDTAMYLCATSRGTSGVTDTQYFGPGTRLTVL.

This clonotype was seen more than once but under ten times. The CDR3 DNA sequence: TGTGCCAGCACTTCGGAGGGGGCGAATGAGCAGTTCTTC. Its protein is CASTSEGANEQFF. The rearrangement uses TRBV7-9 and TRBJ2-1; possible D gene TRBD1, 7 bases. The V end lost 7 bases, the J end lost 7 bases, and 14 bases lay between the germline ends. This CDR3 is built from 13 residues. Germline CDR1 is SEHNR and CDR2 is FQNEAQ (reference sequence). The whole variable domain, filled in from reference TRBV7-9 and TRBJ2-1, reads DTGVSQNPRHKITKRGQNVTFRCDPISEHNRLYWYRQTLGQGPEFLTYFQNEAQLEKSRLLSDRFSAERPKGSFSTLEIQRTEQGDSAMYLCASTSEGANEQFFGPGTRLTVL.

This clonotype appeared a few times. The chain combines TRBV6-6 with TRBJ2-3; weak D call: TRBD1 (7 bases). Germline assignment: CDR1 MNHNY and CDR2 SVGAGI (reference sequence). Trimming cost V 8 bases and J 2 bases, with 14 bases left between them. The CDR3 has 14 residues. Here the CDR3 DNA reads TGTGCCAGCTGCCAGGGGGGAAACACAGATACGCAGTATTTT. This encodes CASCQGGNTDTQYF.

There are a few counts of this clonotype. The V call is TRBV4-3, the J call TRBJ2-3; 11 nucleotides line up with TRBD2. J gave up 5 bases and V 0 bases, and 4 bases lay outside the gene matches. The germline gives CDR1 LGHNA, CDR2 YSLEER. The CDR3 has 16 residues. DNA for the CDR3: TGCGCCAGCAGCCAAGAGGCTAGCGGGGGGATAGATACGCAGTATTTT. It yields the protein CASSQEASGGIDTQYF.

The J gene is TRBJ2-3, the V gene TRBV6-5, with TRBD2 matching over 7 bases. The CDR3 consists of 16 residues. Germline V gene lookup returns CDR1 MNHEY and CDR2 SVGAGI. V was pared by 0 bases and J by 7 bases, with 10 bases of the junction left unmatched. CDR3 region: CASSYSPSGEVHTQYF. CDR3 bases: TGTGCCAGCAGTTACTCGCCCAGCGGGGAGGTCCATACGCAGTATTTT.

This clonotype has only a few counts. The rearrangement uses TRBV3-1 and TRBJ2-1; D gene ambiguous. Germline V gene lookup returns CDR1 LGHDT and CDR2 YNNKEL (reference sequence). V was shortened by 5 bases and J by 0 bases, with 11 bases between the two germline ends. The CDR3 runs 15 residues. CDR3 region: CASSDSPSSYNEQFF. In DNA form, the CDR3 reads TGTGCCAGCAGCGATAGTCCTAGCTCCTACAATGAGCAGTTCTTC.

The gene calls are TRBV9 and TRBJ2-1; tentatively, D is TRBD1 or TRBD2 (5 bases each). Per the germline V gene, CDR1 is SGDLS and CDR2 is YYNGEE. The CDR3 runs to 15 residues. Trimming removed 4 bases at V and 8 bases at J, with 19 bases between. CDR3 sequence reads: CASSPRDADSDEQFF. The CDR3 DNA sequence: TGTGCCAGCAGCCCCCGGGACGCAGATAGTGATGAGCAGTTCTTC. Filled out from reference TRBV9 and TRBJ2-1, the complete variable domain reads DSGVTQTPKHLITATGQRVTLRCSPRSGDLSVYWYQQSLDQGLQFLIQYYNGEERAKGNILERFSAQQFPDLHSELNLSSLELGDSALYFCASSPRDADSDEQFFGPGTRLTVL.